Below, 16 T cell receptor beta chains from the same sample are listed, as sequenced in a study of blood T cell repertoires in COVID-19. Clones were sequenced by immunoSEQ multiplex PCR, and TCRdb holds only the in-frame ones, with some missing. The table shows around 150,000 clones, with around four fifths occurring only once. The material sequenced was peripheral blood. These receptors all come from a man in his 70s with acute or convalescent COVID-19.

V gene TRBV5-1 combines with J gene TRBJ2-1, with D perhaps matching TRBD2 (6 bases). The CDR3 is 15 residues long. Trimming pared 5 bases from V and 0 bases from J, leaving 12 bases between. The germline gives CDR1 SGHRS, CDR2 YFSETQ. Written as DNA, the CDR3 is TGCGCCAGCAGGCGGGGATTACCCTCCTACAATGAGCAGTTCTTC. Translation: CASRRGLPSYNEQFF.

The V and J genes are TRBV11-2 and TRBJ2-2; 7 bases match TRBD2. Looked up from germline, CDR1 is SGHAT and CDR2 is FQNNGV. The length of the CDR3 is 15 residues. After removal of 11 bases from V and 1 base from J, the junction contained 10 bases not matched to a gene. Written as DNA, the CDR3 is TGTGCCCATGGTCCACTAGCGTTGAACACCGGGGAGCTGTTTTTT. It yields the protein CAHGPLALNTGELFF. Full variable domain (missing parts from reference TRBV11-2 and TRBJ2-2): EAGVAQSPRYKIIEKRQSVAFWCNPISGHATLYWYQQILGQGPKLLIQFQNNGVVDDSQLPKDRFSAERLKGVDSTLKIQPAKLEDSAVYLCAHGPLALNTGELFFGEGSRLTVL.

DNA of the CDR3: TGTGCCAGCAGCTCGGGTAGTGAGACCCAGTACTTC. It specifies CASSSGSETQYF. The chain combines TRBV11-2 with TRBJ2-5; D remains ambiguous. The CDR3 contains 12 residues. Trimming removed 4 bases from V and 5 bases from J, with 8 bases in between. The germline CDR1 and CDR2 sequences are SGHAT and FQNNGV.

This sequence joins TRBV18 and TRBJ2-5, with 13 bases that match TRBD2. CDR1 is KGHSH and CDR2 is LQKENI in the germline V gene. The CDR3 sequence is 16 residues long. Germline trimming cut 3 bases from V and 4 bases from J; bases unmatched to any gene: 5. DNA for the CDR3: TGTGCCAGCTCACCGGGACTAGCGGGGTTGGGAGAGACCCAGTACTTC. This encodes CASSPGLAGLGETQYF. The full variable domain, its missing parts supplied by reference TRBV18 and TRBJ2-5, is NAGVMQNPRHLVRRRGQEARLRCSPMKGHSHVYWYRQLPEEGLKFMVYLQKENIIDESGMPKERFSAEFPKEGPSILRIQQVVRGDSAAYFCASSPGLAGLGETQYFGPGTRLLVL.

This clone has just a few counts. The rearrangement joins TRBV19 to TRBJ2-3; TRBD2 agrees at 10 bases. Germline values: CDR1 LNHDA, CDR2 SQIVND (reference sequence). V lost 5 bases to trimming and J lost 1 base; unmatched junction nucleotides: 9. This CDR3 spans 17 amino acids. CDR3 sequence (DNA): TGTGCCAGTAGTCCGCCATTAGCGGGAGGTGGCACAGATACGCAGTATTTT. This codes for CASSPPLAGGGTDTQYF.

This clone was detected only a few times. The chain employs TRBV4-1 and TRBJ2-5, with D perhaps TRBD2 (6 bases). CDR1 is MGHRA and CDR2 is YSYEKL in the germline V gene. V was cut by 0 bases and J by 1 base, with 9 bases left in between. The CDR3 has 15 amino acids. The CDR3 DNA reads TGCGCCAGCAGCCAAGAGGGGGGAATCCAAGAGACCCAGTACTTC. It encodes CASSQEGGIQETQYF.

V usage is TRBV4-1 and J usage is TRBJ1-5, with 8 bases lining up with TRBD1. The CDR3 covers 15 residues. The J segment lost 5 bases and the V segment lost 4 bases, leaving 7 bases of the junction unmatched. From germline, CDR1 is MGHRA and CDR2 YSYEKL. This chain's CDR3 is CASSRATGVDQPQHF. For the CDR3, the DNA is TGCGCCAGCAGCCGGGCGACAGGGGTCGATCAGCCCCAGCATTTT.

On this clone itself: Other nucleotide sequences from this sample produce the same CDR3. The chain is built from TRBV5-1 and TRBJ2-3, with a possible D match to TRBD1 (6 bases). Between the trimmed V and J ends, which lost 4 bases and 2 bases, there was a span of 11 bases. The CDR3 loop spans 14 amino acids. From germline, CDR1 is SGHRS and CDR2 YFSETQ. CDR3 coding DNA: TGCGCCAGCAGCATCGGACAGACCACAGATACGCAGTATTTT. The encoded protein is CASSIGQTTDTQYF. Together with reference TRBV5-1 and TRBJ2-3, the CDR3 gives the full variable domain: KAGVTQTPRYLIKTRGQQVTLSCSPISGHRSVSWYQQTPGQGLQFLFEYFSETQRNKGNFPGRFSGRQFSNSRSEMNVSTLELGDSALYLCASSIGQTTDTQYFGPGTRLTVL.

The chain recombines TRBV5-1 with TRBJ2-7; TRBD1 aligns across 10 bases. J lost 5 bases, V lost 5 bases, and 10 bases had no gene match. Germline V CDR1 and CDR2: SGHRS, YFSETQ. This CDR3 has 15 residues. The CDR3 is CASRRIGTGVHEQYF. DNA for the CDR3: TGCGCCAGCAGACGGATCGGGACAGGGGTACACGAGCAGTACTTC.

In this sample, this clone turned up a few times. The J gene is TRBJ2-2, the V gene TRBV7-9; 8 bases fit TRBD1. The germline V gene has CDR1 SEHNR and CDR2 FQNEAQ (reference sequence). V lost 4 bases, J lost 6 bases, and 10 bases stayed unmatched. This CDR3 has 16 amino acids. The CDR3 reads CASSSMGTGVAGELFF. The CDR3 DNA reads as TGTGCCAGCAGCTCAATGGGGACAGGAGTCGCCGGGGAGCTGTTTTTT.

The CDR3 sequence: CASSDWTISTGELFF. In DNA, the CDR3 is TGTGCCAGCTCGGACTGGACTATTAGCACCGGGGAGCTGTTTTTT. V usage is TRBV18 and J usage is TRBJ2-2; TRBD2 might be the D (6 bases). Germline values: CDR1 KGHSH, CDR2 LQKENI. CDR3 size: 15 residues. The V end lost 6 bases, the J end lost 4 bases, and 15 bases lay between the germline ends.

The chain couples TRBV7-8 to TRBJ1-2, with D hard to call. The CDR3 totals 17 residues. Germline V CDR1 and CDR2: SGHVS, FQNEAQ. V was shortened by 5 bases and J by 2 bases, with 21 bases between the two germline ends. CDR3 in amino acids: CASSPKDFGPQNYGYTF. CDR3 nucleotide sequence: TGTGCCAGCAGCCCTAAGGACTTCGGGCCCCAGAACTATGGCTACACCTTC.

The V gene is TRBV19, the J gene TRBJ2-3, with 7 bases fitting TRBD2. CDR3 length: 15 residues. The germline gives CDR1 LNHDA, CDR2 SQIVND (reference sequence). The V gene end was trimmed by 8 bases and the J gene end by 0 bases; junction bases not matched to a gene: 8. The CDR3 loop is CASGPGGDSTDTQYF. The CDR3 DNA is TGTGCCAGTGGGCCTGGGGGGGACAGCACAGATACGCAGTATTTT.

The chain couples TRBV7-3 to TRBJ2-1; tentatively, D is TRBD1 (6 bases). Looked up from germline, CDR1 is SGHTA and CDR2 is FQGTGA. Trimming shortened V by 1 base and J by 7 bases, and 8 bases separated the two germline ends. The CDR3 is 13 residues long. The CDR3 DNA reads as TGTGCCAGCAGCTTAAGTCAGGGGAATGAGCAGTTCTTC. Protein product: CASSLSQGNEQFF.

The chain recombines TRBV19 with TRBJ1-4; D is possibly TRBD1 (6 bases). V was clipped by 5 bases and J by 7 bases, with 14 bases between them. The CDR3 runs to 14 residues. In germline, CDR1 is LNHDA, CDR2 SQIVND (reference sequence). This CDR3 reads CASSQPGTPEKLFF. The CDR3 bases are TGTGCCAGTAGTCAACCCGGGACACCTGAAAAACTGTTTTTT. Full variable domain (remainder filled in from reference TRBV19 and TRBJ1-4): DGGITQSPKYLFRKEGQNVTLSCEQNLNHDAMYWYRQDPGQGLRLIYYSQIVNDFQKGDIAEGYSVSREKKESFPLTVTSAQKNPTAFYLCASSQPGTPEKLFFGSGTQLSVL.

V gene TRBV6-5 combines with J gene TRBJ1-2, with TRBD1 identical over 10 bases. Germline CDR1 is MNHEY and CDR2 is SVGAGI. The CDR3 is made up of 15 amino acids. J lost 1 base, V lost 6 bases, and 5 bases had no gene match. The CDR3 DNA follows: TGTGCCAGCAGGGGACGGGACAGGGGTAACTATGGCTACACCTTC. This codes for CASRGRDRGNYGYTF.